This T cell receptor (beta chain) stems from a study of blood T cell repertoires in COVID-19. Produced via immunoSEQ multiplex PCR; TCRdb's table is partial and in-frame only. The table includes under 95,000 clones, 85% detected once. V lost 3 bases, J lost 5 bases, and 10 bases lay in between. The CDR3 length is 13 residues. The V gene's germline CDR1 is ENHRY and CDR2 SYGVKD. The rearrangement links TRBV10-3 to TRBJ2-5, with D hard to call. The receptor's source is a man aged 45-65 years with COVID-19, enrolled during active disease. Sequencing was performed on peripheral blood. CDR3 DNA sequence: TGTGCCATCAGTGACCGCCACTTGGAGACCCAGTACTTC. It specifies CAISDRHLETQYF.